This T cell receptor (beta chain) was observed in a study of regulatory T cells in long-lasting Graves disease. General study results and limits: Newly diagnosed disease favored TRBV20-1 and TRBJ2-1 over persistent disease. Rather than thyroid tissue, only peripheral blood underwent study. For persistent Graves' patients, TCR diversity was lower than for newly diagnosed ones.

Libraries of TCR beta came from iRepertoire HTBI primers plus Arm-PCR of CDR3 regions. In TCRdb, the multiplex PCR reads were re-called with MiXCR into one record per CDR3 protein. The sample gives about half a million distinct CDR3 sequences, about 22% of which show up once; roughly 13% is in the top ten. Germline CDR1 is SEHNR and CDR2 is FQNEAQ (reference sequence). After removal of 3 bases from V and 5 bases from J, the junction contained 10 bases not matched to a gene. This CDR3 has 15 residues. Sample time point: persistent/refractory GD, antithyroid drugs over 5 years with positive TRAb. The authors made the TCR library using RNA they extracted from PBMCs. In the case of this clonotype: Antigen: not known.

The source material was peripheral blood mononuclear cells (PBMCs), sampled when the disease was refractory, from a patient treated with antithyroid drugs. V and J are TRBV7-9 and TRBJ2-7; TRBD2 matches 7 bases. The receptor was isolated from a female donor with Graves disease. CDR3 region: CASSFGRGLTDEQYF. CDR3 in DNA: TGTGCCAGCAGCTTTGGGAGGGGACTAACTGACGAGCAGTACTTC.